The rows below give T cell receptor beta chains drawn from one sample of a study of T-cell memory formation after mild COVID-19. TCRdb re-derived calls from the 5' RACE reads in MiXCR, one entry per CDR3 protein. The sample lists hundreds of thousands of distinct CDR3 sequences, roughly 18% seen once, with approximately 13% in the top ten. The specimen sequenced was PBMCs or a T cell subset sorted from them (not recorded which). Every receptor here comes from an adult woman who had mild COVID-19 (a few samples of this study predate the infection). Cell type and time point are not known. CDR3s include the opening cysteine and the closing phenylalanine or tryptophan. The order of the fields is clone size, J gene, V gene, CDR3 protein. Size values are once, few and many counts, or a class for expanded clones, and some rows have none.

clone_size: .; j_call: TRBJ1-4; v_call: TRBV20-1; cdr3_aa: CSARGEGGREKLFF
clone_size: .; j_call: TRBJ2-3; v_call: TRBV7-8; cdr3_aa: CASSLGRSGADTQYF
clone_size: .; j_call: TRBJ2-1; v_call: TRBV6-2/TRBV6-3; cdr3_aa: CASSRLAGREQFF
clone_size: .; j_call: TRBJ2-5; v_call: TRBV3-1; cdr3_aa: CASSHPTGSGETQYF
clone_size: many; j_call: TRBJ1-1; v_call: TRBV29-1; cdr3_aa: CSVGTGGGRRTEAFF
clone_size: .; j_call: TRBJ2-2; v_call: TRBV7-3; cdr3_aa: CASSIGGVWREDGELFF
clone_size: .; j_call: TRBJ1-5; v_call: TRBV7-8; cdr3_aa: CASSSVNQPQHF
clone_size: few; j_call: TRBJ2-1; v_call: TRBV20-1; cdr3_aa: CSAKGLAGGLAEQFF
clone_size: .; j_call: TRBJ1-2; v_call: TRBV7-9; cdr3_aa: CASSLTGTGLRYTF
clone_size: .; j_call: TRBJ1-1; v_call: TRBV7-9; cdr3_aa: CASSLIARQGTEAFF
clone_size: few; j_call: TRBJ2-4; v_call: TRBV6-2/TRBV6-3; cdr3_aa: CASRRPGTGGNIQYF
clone_size: few; j_call: TRBJ1-5; v_call: TRBV12-3/TRBV12-4; cdr3_aa: CASKKGQGRNQPQHF
clone_size: .; j_call: TRBJ2-7; v_call: TRBV4-3; cdr3_aa: CASSPTLSDRDYEQYF
clone_size: .; j_call: TRBJ2-1; v_call: TRBV11-3; cdr3_aa: CASSSDQRGRYNEQFF
clone_size: few; j_call: TRBJ1-2; v_call: TRBV6-2/TRBV6-3; cdr3_aa: CASSHAGAGYTF
clone_size: .; j_call: TRBJ1-5; v_call: TRBV20-1; cdr3_aa: CSARGKNRGQFNQPQHF
clone_size: .; j_call: TRBJ1-3; v_call: TRBV29-1; cdr3_aa: CSIARGDINTIYF
clone_size: .; j_call: TRBJ2-7; v_call: TRBV12-3/TRBV12-4; cdr3_aa: CASSTTPGRGSLYEQYF
clone_size: few; j_call: TRBJ2-1; v_call: TRBV3-1; cdr3_aa: CASSFSHREQFF
clone_size: .; j_call: TRBJ2-2; v_call: TRBV29-1; cdr3_aa: CSVGTDTGELFF
clone_size: few; j_call: TRBJ2-1; v_call: TRBV27; cdr3_aa: CASSFGSGEQFF
clone_size: few; j_call: TRBJ2-3; v_call: TRBV15; cdr3_aa: CATSRDRWTDTQYF
clone_size: .; j_call: TRBJ2-5; v_call: TRBV9; cdr3_aa: CASSVDDRGYETQYF
clone_size: few; j_call: TRBJ2-2; v_call: TRBV6-4; cdr3_aa: CASSDDRNTGELFF
clone_size: few; j_call: TRBJ1-1; v_call: TRBV4-3; cdr3_aa: CASSQWSNTEAFF
clone_size: few; j_call: TRBJ1-2; v_call: TRBV18; cdr3_aa: CASSPAQRGTRYGYTF
clone_size: many; j_call: TRBJ2-1; v_call: TRBV5-6; cdr3_aa: CASSLRQGINEQFF
clone_size: .; j_call: TRBJ2-3; v_call: TRBV24-1; cdr3_aa: CATSDLRRGATDTQYF
clone_size: many; j_call: TRBJ2-7; v_call: TRBV20-1; cdr3_aa: CSARDRERSYEQYF
clone_size: once; j_call: TRBJ1-2; v_call: TRBV12-3/TRBV12-4; cdr3_aa: CASSRGTAFDGYTF
clone_size: few; j_call: TRBJ1-1; v_call: TRBV12-3/TRBV12-4; cdr3_aa: CASSNQGAMNTEAFF
clone_size: .; j_call: TRBJ2-7; v_call: TRBV30; cdr3_aa: CAWSVNSGSYEQYF
clone_size: few; j_call: TRBJ2-1; v_call: TRBV20-1; cdr3_aa: CSAIAGTRQFF
clone_size: .; j_call: TRBJ2-1; v_call: TRBV29-1; cdr3_aa: CSVVGVGYGWFF
clone_size: .; j_call: TRBJ2-3; v_call: TRBV11-2; cdr3_aa: CASSFRGRDTDTQYF
clone_size: .; j_call: TRBJ2-5; v_call: TRBV20-1; cdr3_aa: CSASPSGTTSGTQYF
clone_size: few; j_call: TRBJ2-3; v_call: TRBV9; cdr3_aa: CASSVGLAGLTDTQYF
clone_size: .; j_call: TRBJ2-3; v_call: TRBV6-2/TRBV6-3; cdr3_aa: CASSYTSGRALTDTQYF
clone_size: few; j_call: TRBJ2-2; v_call: TRBV3-1; cdr3_aa: CASSQDPARVGTGELFF
clone_size: .; j_call: TRBJ1-2; v_call: TRBV15; cdr3_aa: CATSRERETGYTF
clone_size: few; j_call: TRBJ2-2; v_call: TRBV7-2; cdr3_aa: CASSFMGADTGELFF
clone_size: .; j_call: TRBJ1-2; v_call: TRBV10-2; cdr3_aa: CASNPGQGAFYGYTF
clone_size: few; j_call: TRBJ2-3; v_call: TRBV5-1; cdr3_aa: CASSTGDRSRGDTQYF
clone_size: .; j_call: TRBJ1-2; v_call: TRBV30; cdr3_aa: CAWSLTSNYGYTF
clone_size: .; j_call: TRBJ2-1; v_call: TRBV25-1; cdr3_aa: CASSEVSWGANEQFF
clone_size: few; j_call: TRBJ2-7; v_call: TRBV7-9; cdr3_aa: CASSDPGQAVGQYF
clone_size: few; j_call: TRBJ2-1; v_call: TRBV9; cdr3_aa: CASSGVAGGSEQFF
clone_size: few; j_call: TRBJ2-1; v_call: TRBV24-1; cdr3_aa: CATSRAGTGGYNEQFF
clone_size: few; j_call: TRBJ2-7; v_call: TRBV9; cdr3_aa: CASSVEGGGSYEQYF
clone_size: few; j_call: TRBJ2-1; v_call: TRBV5-6; cdr3_aa: CASSPGPTGPYNEQFF
clone_size: few; j_call: TRBJ1-5; v_call: TRBV30; cdr3_aa: CAWTRAGGSNQPQHF
clone_size: few; j_call: TRBJ2-1; v_call: TRBV7-2; cdr3_aa: CASSLARPGGPEQFF
clone_size: few; j_call: TRBJ1-1; v_call: TRBV30; cdr3_aa: CAWSVGVRRAAEAFF
clone_size: .; j_call: TRBJ2-7; v_call: TRBV18; cdr3_aa: CASSPPLGVQGYEQYF
clone_size: .; j_call: TRBJ2-7; v_call: TRBV28; cdr3_aa: CASSGGTPEPAYEQYF